What follows are 10 T cell receptor beta chains derived from one specimen sequenced in a study of Graves' ophthalmopathy and Graves' hyperthyroidism. Researchers took RNA transcripts and amplified TCR beta CDR3 regions from them. HTBI-primed first-round RT-PCR preceded second-round multiplex PCR. TCRdb used MiXCR to reprocess the multiplex PCR reads, holding one entry per CDR3 protein. The sample yields 200,000 to 300,000 distinct CDR3 sequences, around 45% seen once. Sequencing was done on a sample of peripheral blood. The receptors were gathered from an adult man with Graves' ophthalmopathy.

The V gene is TRBV7-6, the J gene TRBJ1-1; tentative D call: TRBD1 (5 bases). CDR3 length: 14 amino acids. Germline V gene sequence: CDR1 SGHVS, CDR2 FNYEAQ. V was cut by 5 bases and J by 3 bases, with 13 bases left in between. CDR3 in DNA: TGTGCCAGCAGCCGCCAGGAAGGGGACACTGAAGCTTTCTTT. Amino acids: CASSRQEGDTEAFF.

Written as DNA, the CDR3 is TGTGCCATCACCGCCTCGGGACACGGCTATGGCTACACCTTC. It encodes CAITASGHGYGYTF. The chain employs TRBV10-3 and TRBJ1-2; D might be TRBD1 (6 bases). CDR1 is ENHRY, CDR2 SYGVKD, per germline. Between the trimmed V and J ends, which lost 7 bases and 4 bases, there was a span of 16 bases. The CDR3 spans 14 residues.

The chain combines TRBV5-4 with TRBJ1-4, with 7 nucleotides matching TRBD1. J gave up 2 bases and V 4 bases, and 2 bases lay outside the gene matches. CDR1 and CDR2 from the germline V gene are SGHNT and YYREEE (reference sequence). There are 14 residues in the CDR3. Here the CDR3 DNA reads TGTGCCAGCAGCCTGACAGGGACTAATGAAAAACTGTTTTTT. Translating it yields CASSLTGTNEKLFF.

This clonotype was detected a few times. V gene TRBV7-8 combines with J gene TRBJ2-5; no clear D gene. This CDR3 has 14 amino acids. The germline V and J ends were trimmed by 1 base and 5 bases, with 11 bases remaining between them. Looked up from germline, CDR1 is SGHVS and CDR2 is FQNEAQ. CDR3 residues: CASSLVLFRETQYF. For the CDR3, the DNA is TGTGCCAGCAGCTTAGTTTTGTTTCGGGAGACCCAGTACTTC.

This clonotype was counted between two and nine times. CDR3 sequence: CSARAQGTRDGYTF. For the CDR3, the DNA is TGCAGTGCTAGGGCACAGGGGACTCGGGACGGCTACACCTTC. The rearrangement links TRBV20-1 to TRBJ1-2; TRBD1 aligns across 7 bases. CDR3 length: 14 residues. J gave up 8 bases and V 3 bases, and 12 bases lay outside the gene matches. Germline lookup yields CDR1 DFQATT and CDR2 SNEGSKA (reference sequence).

This chain uses TRBV5-6 with TRBJ1-2; 10 positions match TRBD1. Looked up from germline, CDR1 is SGHDT and CDR2 is YYEEEE. V lost 4 bases, J lost 8 bases, and 11 bases stayed unmatched. The CDR3 is 15 residues long. The CDR3 coding sequence is TGTGCCAGCAGCCTCGGGGGACAGGGGAAGATGGGCTACACCTTC. Translated: CASSLGGQGKMGYTF.

This clonotype turned up a few times. The chain is built from TRBV5-8 and TRBJ1-2; D gene unclear. The CDR3 spans 16 residues. Germline V gene data show CDR1 as SGHTS and CDR2 as YDEGEE. V shed 10 bases and J shed 1 base, with 23 bases lying between them. CDR3 loop: CASRLGFPPINYGYTF. The CDR3 DNA is TGTGCCTCTCGCCTGGGTTTTCCGCCAATTAACTATGGCTACACCTTC.

V usage is TRBV6-2 or TRBV6-3 and J usage is TRBJ2-5; TRBD1 matches at 9 bases. The V and J ends lost 0 bases and 2 bases, in that order; junction bases with no gene match: 1. Germline V lookup: CDR1 MNHEY, CDR2 SVGEGT. The CDR3 loop spans 15 amino acids. Written as DNA, the CDR3 is TGTGCCAGCAGTTACTCGACAGGGGGACAAGAGACCCAGTACTTC. It translates to CASSYSTGGQETQYF.

A word on this clonotype: A junction end diverges from the germline sequence, so it may reflect a read error. The V call is TRBV24-1, the J call TRBJ2-5; maybe TRBD2 (6 bases). The CDR3 length is 17 residues. Germline CDR1 is KGHDR and CDR2 is SFDVKD. DNA of the CDR3: TGTGCCAGCAGTTACGCACTGACTAGTGGAGCCGAAGAGACCCAGTACTTC. This gives the protein CASSYALTSGAEETQYF.

CDR3 residues: CASSLAQATNQPQHF. CDR3 bases: TGCGCCAGCAGCTTGGCTCAGGCGACAAATCAGCCCCAGCATTTT. This rearrangement joins TRBV5-1 to TRBJ1-5; D call uncertain. This CDR3 is 15 amino acids long. Germline CDR1 reads SGHRS; CDR2 reads YFSETQ. Trimming removed 0 bases from V and 4 bases from J, with 11 bases in between.